This TCR beta chain was captured by sequencing in a study of CD8+CD57+ T cells in acquired aplastic anemia. Background on the study: The DNA of sorted CD4+ and CD8+ cells averaged 3.2 ug.

Germline loops: CDR1 LNHDA, CDR2 SQIVND (reference sequence). This CDR3 comprises 14 residues. V was cut by 8 bases and J by 8 bases, with 21 bases left in between. CDR3 and TCR beta VDJ profiling relied on a genomic DNA template. TCRdb reprocessed the reads with MiXCR, giving one entry per CDR3 protein. In the table there are around 190,000 distinct CDR3 sequences, under 65% of which are singletons. Sequencing input: sorted CD4+, CD8+, or CD8+CD57+ T cells (not recorded which) from PBMCs. The sequence came from a human donor in good health. This chain connects TRBV19 to TRBJ1-1; no definite D call. The DNA for the CDR3 is TGTGCCAGTGGAGATCGGCTCAGGCCTAGGGAAGCTTTCTTT. It yields the protein CASGDRLRPREAFF.